This TCR beta chain is drawn from a study of cytomegalovirus exposure and HLA in healthy donors. Regarding this clone: The antigen remains undetermined.

CDR3 length equals 14 residues. Between the trimmed V and J ends, which lost 3 bases and 4 bases, there was a span of 12 bases. Per germline, CDR1 MNHEY and CDR2 SMNVEV (reference sequence). The study, taken as a whole, reports: There were under 200 TCR beta chains listed as cytomegalovirus-associated. Three of the chains that were CMV-associated were confirmed in vitro to be specific for CMV antigens. Most TCR sequences were rare, but some public TCRs occurred in many donors.

Produced via immunoSEQ multiplex PCR; TCRdb's table is partial and in-frame only. The profile shows some 170,000 clones, roughly nine tenths of them singletons. This TCR was recovered from a man aged 18 to 29 in good health and CMV-seropositive. Sequencing was performed on PBMCs. The V call is TRBV27, the J call TRBJ1-2; D not certain. CDR3 bases: TGTGCCAGCAGTTTCTATCCGGCGGTCTATGGCTACACCTTC. Translated, it gives CASSFYPAVYGYTF.